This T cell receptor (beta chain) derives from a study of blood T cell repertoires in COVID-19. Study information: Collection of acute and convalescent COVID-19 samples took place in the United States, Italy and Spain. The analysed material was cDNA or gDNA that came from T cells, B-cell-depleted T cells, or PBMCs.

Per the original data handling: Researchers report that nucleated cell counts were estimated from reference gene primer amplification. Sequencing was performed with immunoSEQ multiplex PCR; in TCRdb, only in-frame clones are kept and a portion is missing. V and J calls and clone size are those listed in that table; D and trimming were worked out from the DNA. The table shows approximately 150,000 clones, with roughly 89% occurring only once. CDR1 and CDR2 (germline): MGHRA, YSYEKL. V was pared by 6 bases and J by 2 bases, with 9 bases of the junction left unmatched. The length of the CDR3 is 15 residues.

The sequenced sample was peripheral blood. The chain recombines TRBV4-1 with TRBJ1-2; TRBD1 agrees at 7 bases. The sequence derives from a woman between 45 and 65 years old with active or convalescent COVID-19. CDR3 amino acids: CASRQGQLGNYGYTF. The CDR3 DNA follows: TGCGCCAGCAGACAGGGACAGTTGGGCAACTATGGCTACACCTTC.